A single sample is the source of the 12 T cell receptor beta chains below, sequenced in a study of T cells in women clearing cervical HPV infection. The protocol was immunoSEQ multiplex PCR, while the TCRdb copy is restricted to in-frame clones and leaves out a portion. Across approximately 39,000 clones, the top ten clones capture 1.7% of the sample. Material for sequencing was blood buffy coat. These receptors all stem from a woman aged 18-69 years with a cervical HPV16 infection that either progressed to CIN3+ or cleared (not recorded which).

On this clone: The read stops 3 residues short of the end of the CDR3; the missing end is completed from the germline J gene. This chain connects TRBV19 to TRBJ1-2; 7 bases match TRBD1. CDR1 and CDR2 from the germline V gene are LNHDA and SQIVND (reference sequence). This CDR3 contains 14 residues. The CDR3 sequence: CASSSRQGSYDYTF. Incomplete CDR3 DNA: TGTGCCAGTAGCTCAAGACAGGGCTCCTACGAC.

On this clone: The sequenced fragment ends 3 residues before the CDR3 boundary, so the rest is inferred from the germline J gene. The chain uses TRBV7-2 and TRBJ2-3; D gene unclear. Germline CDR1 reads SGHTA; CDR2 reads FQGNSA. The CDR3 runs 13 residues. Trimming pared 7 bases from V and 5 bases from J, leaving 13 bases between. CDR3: CASTTQVGDTQYF. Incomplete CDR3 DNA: TGTGCCAGCACCACCCAGGTGGGAGATACG.

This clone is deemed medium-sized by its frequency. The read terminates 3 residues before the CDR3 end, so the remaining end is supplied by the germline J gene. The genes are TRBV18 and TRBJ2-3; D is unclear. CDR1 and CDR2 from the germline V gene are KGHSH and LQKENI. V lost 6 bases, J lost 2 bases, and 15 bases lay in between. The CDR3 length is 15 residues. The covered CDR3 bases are TGTGCCAGCTCCCCGTTGAAGGGTGTCACAGATACG. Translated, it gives CASSPLKGVTDT. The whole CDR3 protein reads CASSPLKGVTDTQYF.

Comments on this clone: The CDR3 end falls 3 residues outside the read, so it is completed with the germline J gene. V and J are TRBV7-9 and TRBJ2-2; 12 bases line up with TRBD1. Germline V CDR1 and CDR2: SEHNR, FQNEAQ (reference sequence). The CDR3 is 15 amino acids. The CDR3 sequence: CASSAGQGADEKLFF. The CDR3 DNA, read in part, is TGTGCCAGCAGCGCGGGACAGGGGGCGGACGAAAAG.

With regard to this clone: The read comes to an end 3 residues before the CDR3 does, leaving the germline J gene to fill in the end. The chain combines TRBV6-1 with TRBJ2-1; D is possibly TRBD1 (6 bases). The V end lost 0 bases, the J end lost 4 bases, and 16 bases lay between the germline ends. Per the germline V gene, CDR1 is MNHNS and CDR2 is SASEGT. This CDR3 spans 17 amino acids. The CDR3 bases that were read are TGTGCCAGCAGTGAAGCTACAGGGAAAGTAGTATACAATGAG. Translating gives CASSEATGKVVYNE. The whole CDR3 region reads CASSEATGKVVYNEQFF.

CDR3: CASSSRLGTNEQFF. CDR3 bases read: TGTGCCAGTAGTTCCCGACTAGGAACTAATGAG. The chain has TRBV19 and TRBJ2-1, with D possibly being TRBD2 (6 bases). The CDR3 is cut off 3 residues early in the read; its end comes from the germline J gene. Trimming cost V 5 bases and J 7 bases, with 15 bases left between them. CDR3 length: 14 amino acids. CDR1 is LNHDA, CDR2 SQIVND, per germline (reference sequence). Variable domain in full (rest from reference TRBV19 and TRBJ2-1): DGGITQSPKYLFRKEGQNVTLSCEQNLNHDAMYWYRQDPGQGLRLIYYSQIVNDFQKGDIAEGYSVSREKKESFPLTVTSAQKNPTAFYLCASSSRLGTNEQFFGPGTRLTVL.

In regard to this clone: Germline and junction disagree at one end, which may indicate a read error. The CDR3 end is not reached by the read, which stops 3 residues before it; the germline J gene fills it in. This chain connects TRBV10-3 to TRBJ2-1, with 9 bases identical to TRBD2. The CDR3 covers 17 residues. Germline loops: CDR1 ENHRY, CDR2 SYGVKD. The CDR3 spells CATSESKASGDHNEQFF. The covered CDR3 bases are TGTGCCACCAGTGAGTCGAAAGCTAGCGGGGACCACAATGAG.

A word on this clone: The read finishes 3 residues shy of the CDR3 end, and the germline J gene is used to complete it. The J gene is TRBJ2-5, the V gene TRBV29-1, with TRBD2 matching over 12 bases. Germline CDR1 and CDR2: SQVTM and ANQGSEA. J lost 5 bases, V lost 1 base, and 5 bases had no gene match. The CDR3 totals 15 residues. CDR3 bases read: TGCAGCGTTGAAGGGTCTAGCGGGGGGGGCGAGACC. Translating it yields CSVEGSSGGGET. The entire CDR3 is CSVEGSSGGGETQYF. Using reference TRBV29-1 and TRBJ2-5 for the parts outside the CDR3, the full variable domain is SAVISQKPSRDICQRGTSLTIQCQVDSQVTMMFWYRQQPGQSLTLIATANQGSEATYESGFVIDKFPISRPNLTFSTLTVSNMSPEDSSIYLCSVEGSSGGGETQYFGPGTRLLVL.

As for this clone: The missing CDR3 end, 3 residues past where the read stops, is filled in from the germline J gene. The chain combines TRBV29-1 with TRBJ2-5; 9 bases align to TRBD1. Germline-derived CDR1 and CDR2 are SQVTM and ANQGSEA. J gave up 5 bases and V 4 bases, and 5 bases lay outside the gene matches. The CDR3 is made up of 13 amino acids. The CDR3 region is CSVGTGVGETQYF. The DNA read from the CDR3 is TGCAGCGTTGGGACAGGGGTTGGGGAGACC.

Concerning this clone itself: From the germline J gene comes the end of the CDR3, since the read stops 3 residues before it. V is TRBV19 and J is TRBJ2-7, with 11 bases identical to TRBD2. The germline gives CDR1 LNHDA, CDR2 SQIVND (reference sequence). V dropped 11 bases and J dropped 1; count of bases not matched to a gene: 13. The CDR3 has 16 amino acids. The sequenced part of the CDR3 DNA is TGTGCCGGCCCGACTAGCGGGGAGGGCCCTTCCTACGAG. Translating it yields CAGPTSGEGPSYE. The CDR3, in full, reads CAGPTSGEGPSYEQYF.

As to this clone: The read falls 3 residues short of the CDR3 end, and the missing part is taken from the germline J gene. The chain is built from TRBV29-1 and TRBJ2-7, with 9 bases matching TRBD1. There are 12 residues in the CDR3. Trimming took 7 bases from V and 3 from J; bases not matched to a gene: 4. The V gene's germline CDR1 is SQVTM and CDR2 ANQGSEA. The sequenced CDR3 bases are TGCAGCGCCCAGACAGGGGGCTACGAG. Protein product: CSAQTGGYE. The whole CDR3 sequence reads CSAQTGGYEQYF.

CDR3 DNA (partial): TGTGCCAGCAGTCGAGACAGGCAAGAGACG. This encodes CASSRDRQET. The CDR3, in full, reads CASSRDRQETQYF. The V gene is TRBV7-8, the J gene TRBJ2-3; tentative D call: TRBD1 (6 bases). The read finishes 3 residues shy of the CDR3 end, and the germline J gene is used to complete it. CDR3 length: 13 amino acids. Germline V gives CDR1 SGHVS, CDR2 FQNEAQ.